A selection of T cell receptor beta chains follows, all from one sample in a study of blood T cells in healthy people across ages. TCRdb itself ran the 5' RACE reads through MiXCR, one entry per CDR3 protein. The sample carries about 640,000 distinct CDR3 sequences, roughly 58% recorded once. Sequencing used blood. The receptors shown here come from a man aged 60 to 69 in good health. Each CDR3 is given with its conserved first and last residue. The order of the fields is V gene, J gene, D gene, clone size, CDR3 DNA, CDR3 protein. D genes are given only for firm matches. Only part of the rows carry a size: once, few, many, or a class if the clone is expanded.

v_gene: TRBV6-6; j_gene: TRBJ1-4; d_gene: -; abundance: -; CDR3nt: TGTGCCAGCCTAGGGGGATTTAATGAAAAACTGTTTTTT; CDR3aa: CASLGGFNEKLFF
v_gene: TRBV29-1; j_gene: TRBJ1-2; d_gene: -; abundance: -; CDR3nt: TGCAGCGTTGCTGCTTCGCCTGGCTACACCTTC; CDR3aa: CSVAASPGYTF
v_gene: TRBV20-1; j_gene: TRBJ2-3; d_gene: TRBD2; abundance: -; CDR3nt: TGCAGTGCTAGAGGCTGGACTAGCGGGGTGGCAGATACGCAGTATTTT; CDR3aa: CSARGWTSGVADTQYF
v_gene: TRBV27; j_gene: TRBJ2-5; d_gene: -; abundance: -; CDR3nt: TGTGCCAGCAGTTTCCAGGGCGGAGGGCAAGAGACCCAGTACTTC; CDR3aa: CASSFQGGGQETQYF
v_gene: TRBV7-2; j_gene: TRBJ2-1; d_gene: -; abundance: -; CDR3nt: TGTGCCAGCAGTTTACAGGGTAACTTAAATTATAGGTTCTTC; CDR3aa: CASSLQGNLNYRFF
v_gene: TRBV2; j_gene: TRBJ1-4; d_gene: -; abundance: -; CDR3nt: TGTGCCAGCAGTCCTAGGGGACCAACTAAGGAAAAACTGTTTTTT; CDR3aa: CASSPRGPTKEKLFF
v_gene: TRBV7-2; j_gene: TRBJ2-7; d_gene: TRBD2; abundance: -; CDR3nt: TGTGCCAGCAGCTTACGGCGGGAGCCCTACGAGCAGTACTTC; CDR3aa: CASSLRREPYEQYF
v_gene: TRBV24-1; j_gene: TRBJ2-1; d_gene: TRBD2; abundance: -; CDR3nt: TGTGCCACCTCCGGGACTAGCGGGGGGCAGAGCTCCTACAATGAGCAGTTCTTC; CDR3aa: CATSGTSGGQSSYNEQFF
v_gene: TRBV18; j_gene: TRBJ2-5; d_gene: -; abundance: -; CDR3nt: TGTGCCAGCTCACCGAGACAAGCTGACGCGACCCAGTACTTC; CDR3aa: CASSPRQADATQYF
v_gene: TRBV10-2; j_gene: TRBJ1-1; d_gene: -; abundance: -; CDR3nt: TGCGCCAGCCATTCGGAAATTGAAGCTTTCTTT; CDR3aa: CASHSEIEAFF
v_gene: TRBV7-2; j_gene: TRBJ1-1; d_gene: -; abundance: few; CDR3nt: TGTGCCAGCAGCTTAGGGCCCGACCATGAAGCTTTCTTT; CDR3aa: CASSLGPDHEAFF
v_gene: TRBV28; j_gene: TRBJ2-1; d_gene: TRBD1; abundance: -; CDR3nt: TGTGCCAGCAGTTTCTCGACAGGGGGCCCCTACAATGAGCAGTTCTTC; CDR3aa: CASSFSTGGPYNEQFF
v_gene: TRBV20-1; j_gene: TRBJ2-5; d_gene: -; abundance: -; CDR3nt: TGCAGTGCCAGCCGGACGTCTCGAGAGACCCAGTACTTC; CDR3aa: CSASRTSRETQYF
v_gene: TRBV12-3/TRBV12-4; j_gene: TRBJ2-5; d_gene: TRBD2; abundance: -; CDR3nt: TGTGCCAGCATTCAACTAGCGGGGGCCGGTAGTGAGCAGTACTTC; CDR3aa: CASIQLAGAGSEQYF
v_gene: TRBV27; j_gene: TRBJ1-1; d_gene: -; abundance: -; CDR3nt: TGTGCCAGCAGTCCCAACGGAGTTGGTGAGGCTTTCTTT; CDR3aa: CASSPNGVGEAFF
v_gene: TRBV5-1; j_gene: TRBJ2-1; d_gene: -; abundance: -; CDR3nt: TGCGCCAGCAGCTTCCCGGGACGGAATTACAATGAGCAGTTCTTC; CDR3aa: CASSFPGRNYNEQFF
v_gene: TRBV3-1; j_gene: TRBJ2-3; d_gene: TRBD2; abundance: -; CDR3nt: TGTGCCAGCAGCCCCCTTTTCGGGGGGACCACAGATACGCAGTATTTT; CDR3aa: CASSPLFGGTTDTQYF
v_gene: TRBV7-8; j_gene: TRBJ2-7; d_gene: TRBD1; abundance: -; CDR3nt: TGTGCCAGCAGCTTACGACAGGGACGGGCGGGCTACGAGCAGTACTTC; CDR3aa: CASSLRQGRAGYEQYF
v_gene: TRBV12-3/TRBV12-4; j_gene: TRBJ2-1; d_gene: -; abundance: few; CDR3nt: TGTGCCAGCAGTTTCAGGCGGGCCGCCTACAATGAGCAGTTCTTC; CDR3aa: CASSFRRAAYNEQFF
v_gene: TRBV2; j_gene: TRBJ2-6; d_gene: -; abundance: many; CDR3nt: TGTGCCAGCAGGGTTGTCTCTGGGGCCAACGTCCTGACTTTC; CDR3aa: CASRVVSGANVLTF
v_gene: TRBV20-1; j_gene: TRBJ2-5; d_gene: TRBD2; abundance: -; CDR3nt: TGCAGTGCTAAGGCCGCCTCAGGGACTAGCGGGAGGGGGCAGTACTTC; CDR3aa: CSAKAASGTSGRGQYF
v_gene: TRBV5-1; j_gene: TRBJ2-5; d_gene: TRBD2; abundance: many; CDR3nt: TGTGCCAGCAGCTTAGCGGGAGAGACCCAGTACTTC; CDR3aa: CASSLAGETQYF
v_gene: TRBV3-1; j_gene: TRBJ2-3; d_gene: TRBD2; abundance: -; CDR3nt: TGTGCCAGCAGCCAAAACGCGGGGGGGCGGACAGATACGCAGTATTTT; CDR3aa: CASSQNAGGRTDTQYF
v_gene: TRBV4-1; j_gene: TRBJ2-1; d_gene: TRBD2; abundance: -; CDR3nt: TGCGCCAGCAGACAAGCGGGGGCCCGTTACAATGAGCAGTTCTTC; CDR3aa: CASRQAGARYNEQFF
v_gene: TRBV11-3; j_gene: TRBJ2-1; d_gene: -; abundance: once; CDR3nt: TGTGCCAGCAGCTCGGGTCCTACCGACAATGAGCAGTTCTTC; CDR3aa: CASSSGPTDNEQFF
v_gene: TRBV15; j_gene: TRBJ1-6; d_gene: -; abundance: -; CDR3nt: TGTGCCACCAGCAGAGACAGGGGATATAATTCACCCCTCCACTTT; CDR3aa: CATSRDRGYNSPLHF
v_gene: TRBV27; j_gene: TRBJ2-4; d_gene: TRBD2; abundance: few; CDR3nt: TGTGCCAGCAGTTCACTCGGGAGGGTCGAAAACATTCAGTACTTC; CDR3aa: CASSSLGRVENIQYF
v_gene: TRBV20-1; j_gene: TRBJ2-1; d_gene: TRBD2; abundance: -; CDR3nt: TGCAGTGCTGGACCAGCGGGGGGGCTCTACAATGAGCAGTTCTTC; CDR3aa: CSAGPAGGLYNEQFF
v_gene: TRBV28; j_gene: TRBJ2-4; d_gene: TRBD1; abundance: few; CDR3nt: TGTGCCAGCAGTTTGGACAGGGCGACCAAAAACATTCAGTACTTC; CDR3aa: CASSLDRATKNIQYF
v_gene: TRBV5-5; j_gene: TRBJ2-3; d_gene: -; abundance: -; CDR3nt: TGTGCCAGCAGCTTGGGGGTTGAGAACACAGATACGCAGTATTTT; CDR3aa: CASSLGVENTDTQYF
v_gene: TRBV6-5; j_gene: TRBJ2-4; d_gene: -; abundance: few; CDR3nt: TGTGCCAGCCGCCCTCCGGGGGCCAAAAACATTCAGTACTTC; CDR3aa: CASRPPGAKNIQYF
v_gene: TRBV20-1; j_gene: TRBJ2-7; d_gene: -; abundance: -; CDR3nt: TGCAGTGCTAACACCGACAGGCTGATGGGGTACTTC; CDR3aa: CSANTDRLMGYF
v_gene: TRBV11-2; j_gene: TRBJ2-5; d_gene: -; abundance: -; CDR3nt: TGTGCCAGCAGCACGAATCCGCGGGACAAAGAGACCCAGTACTTC; CDR3aa: CASSTNPRDKETQYF
v_gene: TRBV4-2; j_gene: TRBJ1-6; d_gene: TRBD1; abundance: -; CDR3nt: TGTGCCAGCAGCCAAGACGACAGGGTCCGGTCACCCCTCCACTTT; CDR3aa: CASSQDDRVRSPLHF
v_gene: TRBV20-1; j_gene: TRBJ2-5; d_gene: -; abundance: -; CDR3nt: TGCAGTGCTTCCCCGGGGAGACAAGAGACCCAGTACTTC; CDR3aa: CSASPGRQETQYF
v_gene: TRBV5-1; j_gene: TRBJ2-3; d_gene: TRBD2; abundance: -; CDR3nt: TGCGCCAGCAGCTTGGGGGGACTAGCGGGGGGCACAGATACGCAGTATTTT; CDR3aa: CASSLGGLAGGTDTQYF
v_gene: TRBV10-3; j_gene: TRBJ1-2; d_gene: -; abundance: -; CDR3nt: TGTGCCATCAGTGAGAGGTGGGAGGAAGGCTACACCTTC; CDR3aa: CAISERWEEGYTF
v_gene: TRBV5-1; j_gene: TRBJ1-2; d_gene: -; abundance: -; CDR3nt: TGCGCCAGCAGCTTGGAAGGGTCGGTGTATGGCTACACCTTC; CDR3aa: CASSLEGSVYGYTF
v_gene: TRBV12-3/TRBV12-4; j_gene: TRBJ2-7; d_gene: -; abundance: few; CDR3nt: TGTGCCAGCAGTTTGTGGCAGGGGCCCTCCTACGAGCAGTACTTC; CDR3aa: CASSLWQGPSYEQYF
v_gene: TRBV18; j_gene: TRBJ2-5; d_gene: -; abundance: -; CDR3nt: TGTGCCAGCTCACCAGGCTCCCAAAACCAAGAGACCCAGTACTTC; CDR3aa: CASSPGSQNQETQYF
v_gene: TRBV10-3; j_gene: TRBJ1-2; d_gene: TRBD1; abundance: few; CDR3nt: TGTGCCATCAGCGGGGGACAGAACTATGGCTACACCTTC; CDR3aa: CAISGGQNYGYTF
v_gene: TRBV5-1; j_gene: TRBJ2-7; d_gene: -; abundance: -; CDR3nt: TGCGCCAGCAGCTTGGTACCAGGGCCCACCTACGAGCAGTACTTC; CDR3aa: CASSLVPGPTYEQYF